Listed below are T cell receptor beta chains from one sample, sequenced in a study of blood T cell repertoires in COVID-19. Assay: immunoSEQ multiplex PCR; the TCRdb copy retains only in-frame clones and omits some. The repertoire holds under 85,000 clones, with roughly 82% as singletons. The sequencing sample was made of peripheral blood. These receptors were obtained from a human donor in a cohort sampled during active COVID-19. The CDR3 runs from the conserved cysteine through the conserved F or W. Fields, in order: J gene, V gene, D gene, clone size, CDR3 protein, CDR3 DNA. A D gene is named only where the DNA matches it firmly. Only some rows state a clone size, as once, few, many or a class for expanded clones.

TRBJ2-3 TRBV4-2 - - CASSLGTDTQYF TGTGCCAGCAGCCTCGGCACAGATACGCAGTATTTT
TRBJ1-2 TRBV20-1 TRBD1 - CSASWRQGVNGYTF TGCAGTGCTAGTTGGAGACAGGGTGTTAATGGCTACACCTTC
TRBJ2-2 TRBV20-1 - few CSASWPPNTGELFF TGCAGTGCTAGTTGGCCACCTAACACCGGGGAGCTGTTTTTT
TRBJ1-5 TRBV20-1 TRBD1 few CSASLKTGGNQPQHF TGCAGTGCTAGTCTAAAGACAGGGGGCAATCAGCCCCAGCATTTT
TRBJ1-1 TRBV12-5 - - CASGLPPLNRAFF TGTGCTAGTGGTTTGCCCCCATTGAATAGAGCTTTCTTT
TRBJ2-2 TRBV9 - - CASSVEGLALARELFF TGTGCCAGCAGCGTAGAAGGTCTAGCTCTCGCCCGGGAGCTGTTTTTT
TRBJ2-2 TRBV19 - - CASSTLSGELFF TGTGCCAGTAGTACCCTATCCGGGGAGCTGTTTTTT
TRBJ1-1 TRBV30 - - CAWSVLVGMNTEAFF TGTGCCTGGAGTGTACTAGTGGGCATGAACACTGAAGCTTTCTTT
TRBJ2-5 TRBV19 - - CASSIRETQYF TGTGCCAGTAGTATCCGAGAGACCCAGTACTTC
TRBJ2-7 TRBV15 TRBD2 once CATSSPGGTISYEQYF TGTGCCACCAGCAGCCCGGGAGGGACCATCTCCTACGAGCAGTACTTC
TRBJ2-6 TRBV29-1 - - CSALMSGANVLTF TGCAGCGCCTTAATGTCTGGGGCCAACGTCCTGACTTTC
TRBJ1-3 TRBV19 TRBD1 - CASSIQGAISGNTIYF TGTGCCAGTAGTATTCAGGGGGCCATCTCTGGAAACACCATATATTTT